Below, one T cell receptor (beta chain) is given with its context. A sample-barcoded 5' primer and a J-beta primer mix were used in a second PCR of about 7 to 11 cycles. MiXCR, run by TCRdb on the 5' RACE reads, gives a single entry per CDR3 protein. The sample lists about 1.5 million distinct CDR3 sequences, around 42% seen once, with roughly 7.9% in the top ten. Germline CDR1 and CDR2: SGHTA and FQGNSA. Trimming took 3 bases from V and 1 from J, leaving 11 bases between them. The CDR3 runs to 15 residues. The sample originates from a study of blood T cells in healthy people across ages. The origin of this receptor is a woman aged 18-29 years in good health. The chain joins TRBV7-2 to TRBJ2-3; D is perhaps TRBD1 (5 bases). The sequenced material came from blood. The CDR3 spells CASSFGMGRTDTQYF. The CDR3 DNA reads TGTGCCAGCAGCTTCGGAATGGGGCGCACAGATACGCAGTATTTT.